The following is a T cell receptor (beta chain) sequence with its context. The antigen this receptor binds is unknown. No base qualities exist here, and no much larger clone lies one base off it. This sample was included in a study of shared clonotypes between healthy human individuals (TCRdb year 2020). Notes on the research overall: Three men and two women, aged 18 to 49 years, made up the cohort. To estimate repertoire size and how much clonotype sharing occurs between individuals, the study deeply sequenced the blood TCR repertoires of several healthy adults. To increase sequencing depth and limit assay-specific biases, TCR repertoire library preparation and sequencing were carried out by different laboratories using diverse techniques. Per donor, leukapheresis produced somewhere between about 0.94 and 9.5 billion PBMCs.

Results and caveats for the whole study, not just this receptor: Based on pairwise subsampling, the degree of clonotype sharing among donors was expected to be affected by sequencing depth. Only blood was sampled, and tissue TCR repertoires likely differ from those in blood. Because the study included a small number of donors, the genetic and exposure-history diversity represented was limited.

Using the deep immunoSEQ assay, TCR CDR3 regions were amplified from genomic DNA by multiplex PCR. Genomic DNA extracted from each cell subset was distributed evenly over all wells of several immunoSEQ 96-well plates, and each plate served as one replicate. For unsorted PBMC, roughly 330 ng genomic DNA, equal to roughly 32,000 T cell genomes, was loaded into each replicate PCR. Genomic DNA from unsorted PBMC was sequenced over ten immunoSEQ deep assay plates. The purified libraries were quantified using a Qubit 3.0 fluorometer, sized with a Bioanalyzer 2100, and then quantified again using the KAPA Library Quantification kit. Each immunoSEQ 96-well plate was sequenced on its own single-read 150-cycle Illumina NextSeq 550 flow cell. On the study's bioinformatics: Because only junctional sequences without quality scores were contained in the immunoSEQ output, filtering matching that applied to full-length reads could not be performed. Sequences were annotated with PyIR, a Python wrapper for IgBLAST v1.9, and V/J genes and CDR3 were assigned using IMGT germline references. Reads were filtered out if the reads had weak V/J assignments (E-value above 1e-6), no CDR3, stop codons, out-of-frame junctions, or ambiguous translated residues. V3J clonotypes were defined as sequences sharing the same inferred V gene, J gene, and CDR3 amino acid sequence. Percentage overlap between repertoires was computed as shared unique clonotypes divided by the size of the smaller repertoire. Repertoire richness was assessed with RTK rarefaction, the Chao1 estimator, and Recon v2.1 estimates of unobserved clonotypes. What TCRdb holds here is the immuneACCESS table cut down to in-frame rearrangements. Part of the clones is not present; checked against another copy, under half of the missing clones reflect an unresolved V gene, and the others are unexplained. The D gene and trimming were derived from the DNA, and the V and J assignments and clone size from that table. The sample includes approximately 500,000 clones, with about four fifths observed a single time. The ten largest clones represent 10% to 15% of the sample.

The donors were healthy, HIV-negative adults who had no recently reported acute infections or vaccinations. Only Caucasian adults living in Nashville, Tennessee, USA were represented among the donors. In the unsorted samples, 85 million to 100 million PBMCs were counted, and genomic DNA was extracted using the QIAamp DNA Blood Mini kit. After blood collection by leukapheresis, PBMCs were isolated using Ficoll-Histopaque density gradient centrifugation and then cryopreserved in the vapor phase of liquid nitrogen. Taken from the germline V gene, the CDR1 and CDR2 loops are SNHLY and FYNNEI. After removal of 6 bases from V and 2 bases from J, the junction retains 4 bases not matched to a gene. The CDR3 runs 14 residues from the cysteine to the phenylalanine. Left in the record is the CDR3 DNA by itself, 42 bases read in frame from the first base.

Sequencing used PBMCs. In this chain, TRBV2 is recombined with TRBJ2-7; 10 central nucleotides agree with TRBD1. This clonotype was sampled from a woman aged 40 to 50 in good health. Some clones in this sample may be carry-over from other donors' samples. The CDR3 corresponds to CASRGDRGPYEQYF. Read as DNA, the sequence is TGTGCCAGCAGGGGGGACAGGGGCCCCTACGAGCAGTACTTC. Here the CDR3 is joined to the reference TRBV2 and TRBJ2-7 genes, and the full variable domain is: EPEVTQTPSHQVTQMGQEVILRCVPISNHLYFYWYRQILGQKVEFLVSFYNNEISEKSEIFDDQFSVERPDGSNFTLKIRSTKLEDSAMYFCASRGDRGPYEQYFGPGTRLTVT.